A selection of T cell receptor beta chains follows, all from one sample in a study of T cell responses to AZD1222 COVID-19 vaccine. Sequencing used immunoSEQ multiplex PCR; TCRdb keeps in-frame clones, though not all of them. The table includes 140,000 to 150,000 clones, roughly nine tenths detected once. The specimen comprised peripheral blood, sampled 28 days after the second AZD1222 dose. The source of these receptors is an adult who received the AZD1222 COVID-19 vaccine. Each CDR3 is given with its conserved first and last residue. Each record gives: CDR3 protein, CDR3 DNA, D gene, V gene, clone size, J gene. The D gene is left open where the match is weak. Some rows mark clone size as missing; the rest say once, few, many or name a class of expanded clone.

CASSPPLVSQETQYF	TGTGCCAGCAGCCCCCCCCTGGTCTCCCAAGAGACCCAGTACTTC	NA	TRBV3-1/TRBV3-2	once	TRBJ2-5
CASSPPVGGDYEQYF	TGTGCCAGCTCACCCCCGGTCGGGGGGGACTACGAGCAGTACTTC	TRBD2	TRBV18	NA	TRBJ2-7
CSGQATDEQYF	TGCAGTGGACAAGCTACCGACGAGCAGTACTTC	NA	TRBV20-1	NA	TRBJ2-7
CASDSQGANYGYTF	TGTGCCAGCGATTCGCAGGGAGCTAACTATGGCTACACCTTC	NA	TRBV7-9	NA	TRBJ1-2
CASSDDWGETQYF	TGTGCCAGCAGTGACGACTGGGGCGAGACCCAGTACTTC	NA	TRBV6-4	NA	TRBJ2-5
CASSVQGASETQYF	TGTGCCAGCAGCGTCCAGGGGGCGAGTGAGACCCAGTACTTC	TRBD1	TRBV9	NA	TRBJ2-5
CASSFSFTGNTIYF	TGTGCCAGCAGCTTCTCGTTCACAGGAAACACCATATATTTT	NA	TRBV6-2/TRBV6-3	NA	TRBJ1-3
CASSEIDGQPQHF	TGTGCCAGCAGTGAAATAGACGGTCAGCCCCAGCATTTT	NA	TRBV6-1	NA	TRBJ1-5
CASSGTGSGYTF	TGTGCCAGCAGCGGGACAGGCTCGGGCTACACCTTC	TRBD1	TRBV9	once	TRBJ1-2
CASSSRTGSGSPLHF	TGTGCCAGCAGCTCCCGGACAGGTAGTGGTTCACCCCTCCACTTT	TRBD1	TRBV7-2	NA	TRBJ1-6
CASSPGTGTADTQYF	TGTGCCAGCAGCCCTGGAACGGGAACAGCAGATACGCAGTATTTT	NA	TRBV9	NA	TRBJ2-3
CASSGGKWTEAFF	TGTGCCAGTTCGGGGGGGAAGTGGACTGAAGCTTTCTTT	NA	TRBV6-5	NA	TRBJ1-1
CASSLRGGNWGTDTQYF	TGCGCCAGCAGCTTGAGAGGGGGTAACTGGGGCACAGATACGCAGTATTTT	NA	TRBV5-1	NA	TRBJ2-3
CASSPPGFENEKLFF	TGTGCCAGCTCACCCCCCGGGTTCGAGAATGAAAAACTGTTTTTT	NA	TRBV18	NA	TRBJ1-4
CASSFSGSQPQHF	TGTGCCAGCAGCTTTTCGGGTTCTCAGCCCCAGCATTTT	NA	TRBV7-9	NA	TRBJ1-5
CASSLDGGRDSPLHF	TGTGCCAGCAGCTTGGACGGGGGAAGGGATTCACCCCTCCACTTT	NA	TRBV5-4	NA	TRBJ1-6
CASSQRETDIQYF	TGTGCCAGCAGCCAGCGGGAGACGGACATTCAGTACTTC	TRBD2	TRBV6-2/TRBV6-3	NA	TRBJ2-4
CASSPGDEQFF	TGTGCCAGCTCACCAGGGGATGAGCAGTTCTTC	NA	TRBV18	NA	TRBJ2-1
CASSESVQPQHF	TGTGCCAGCAGTGAATCAGTCCAGCCCCAGCATTTT	NA	TRBV6-1	few	TRBJ1-5